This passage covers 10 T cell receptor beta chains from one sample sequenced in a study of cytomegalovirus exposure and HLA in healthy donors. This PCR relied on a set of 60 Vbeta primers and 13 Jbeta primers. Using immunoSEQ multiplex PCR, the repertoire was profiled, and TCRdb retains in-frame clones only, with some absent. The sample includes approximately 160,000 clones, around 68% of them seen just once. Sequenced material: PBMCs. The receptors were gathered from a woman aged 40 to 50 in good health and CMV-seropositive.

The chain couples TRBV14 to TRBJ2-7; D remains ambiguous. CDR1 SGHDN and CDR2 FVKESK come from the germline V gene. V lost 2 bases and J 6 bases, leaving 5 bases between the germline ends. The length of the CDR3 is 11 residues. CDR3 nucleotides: TGTGCCAGCAGCCAACGTAGCGAGCAGTACTTC. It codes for CASSQRSEQYF.

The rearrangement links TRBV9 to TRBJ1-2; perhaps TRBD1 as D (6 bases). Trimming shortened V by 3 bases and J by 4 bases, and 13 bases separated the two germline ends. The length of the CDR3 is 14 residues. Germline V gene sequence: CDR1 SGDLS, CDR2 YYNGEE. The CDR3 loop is CASSELGGSYGYTF. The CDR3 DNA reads TGTGCCAGCAGCGAATTAGGGGGTAGCTATGGCTACACCTTC.

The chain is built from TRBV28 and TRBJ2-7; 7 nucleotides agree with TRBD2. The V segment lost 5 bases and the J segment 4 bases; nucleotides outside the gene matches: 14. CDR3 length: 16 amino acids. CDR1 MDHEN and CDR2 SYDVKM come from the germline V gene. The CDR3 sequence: CASSGALAGEWYEQYF. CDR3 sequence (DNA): TGTGCCAGCAGTGGGGCGCTCGCGGGAGAGTGGTACGAGCAGTACTTC.

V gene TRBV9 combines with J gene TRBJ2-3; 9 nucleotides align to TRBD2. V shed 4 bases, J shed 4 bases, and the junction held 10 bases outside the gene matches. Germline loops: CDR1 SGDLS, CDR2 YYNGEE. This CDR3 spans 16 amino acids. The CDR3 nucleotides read TGTGCCAGCAGCCTTGCTAGCGGGATACGTTCAGATACGCAGTATTTT. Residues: CASSLASGIRSDTQYF. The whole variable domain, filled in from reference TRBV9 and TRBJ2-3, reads DSGVTQTPKHLITATGQRVTLRCSPRSGDLSVYWYQQSLDQGLQFLIQYYNGEERAKGNILERFSAQQFPDLHSELNLSSLELGDSALYFCASSLASGIRSDTQYFGPGTRLTVL.

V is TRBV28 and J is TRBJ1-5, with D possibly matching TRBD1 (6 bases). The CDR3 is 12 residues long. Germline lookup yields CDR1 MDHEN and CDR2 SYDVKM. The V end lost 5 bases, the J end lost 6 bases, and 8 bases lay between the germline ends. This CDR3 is CASSEGVQPQHF. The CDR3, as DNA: TGTGCCAGCAGTGAGGGGGTTCAGCCCCAGCATTTT.

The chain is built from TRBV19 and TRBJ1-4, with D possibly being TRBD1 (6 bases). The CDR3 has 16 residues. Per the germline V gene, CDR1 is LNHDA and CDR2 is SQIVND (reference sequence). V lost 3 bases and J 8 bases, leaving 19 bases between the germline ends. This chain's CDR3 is CASSILYGGVWEKLFF. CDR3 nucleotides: TGTGCCAGTAGTATCCTTTATGGGGGCGTTTGGGAAAAACTGTTTTTT.

In nucleotides, the CDR3 is TGTGCCAGCAGTCCGCTCGGACAGGTGAGCTACGAGCAGTACTTC. Translating it yields CASSPLGQVSYEQYF. V gene TRBV27 combines with J gene TRBJ2-7, with 7 bases that match TRBD1. Germline CDR1 and CDR2: MNHEY and SMNVEV (reference sequence). The CDR3 extends over 15 amino acids. The J segment lost 3 bases and the V segment lost 5 bases, leaving 10 bases of the junction unmatched.

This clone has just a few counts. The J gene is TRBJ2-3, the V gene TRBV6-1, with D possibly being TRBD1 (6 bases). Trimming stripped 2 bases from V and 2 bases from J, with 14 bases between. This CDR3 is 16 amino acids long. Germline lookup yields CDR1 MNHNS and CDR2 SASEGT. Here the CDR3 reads CASSERVWGLTDTQYF. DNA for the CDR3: TGTGCCAGCAGTGAACGCGTCTGGGGGCTCACAGATACGCAGTATTTT.

CDR3 nucleotide sequence: TGTGCCATCACCGCCGGGACAGGCCTATCTGGGGCCAACGTCCTGACTTTC. Translation gives CAITAGTGLSGANVLTF. V and J are TRBV10-3 and TRBJ2-6, with 8 bases aligning to TRBD1. The CDR3 runs to 17 residues. The germline V gene has CDR1 ENHRY and CDR2 SYGVKD. The ends lost 7 bases at V and 1 base at J; junction bases unmatched: 9.

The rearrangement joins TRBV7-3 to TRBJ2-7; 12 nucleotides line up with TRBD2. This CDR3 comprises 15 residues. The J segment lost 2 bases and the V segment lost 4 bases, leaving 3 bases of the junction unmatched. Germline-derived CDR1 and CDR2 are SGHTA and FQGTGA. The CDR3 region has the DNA TGTGCCAGCAGCTCTAGCGGGGGGGCCGCCTACGAGCAGTACTTC. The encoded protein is CASSSSGGAAYEQYF.